The rows below give T cell receptor beta chains drawn from one sample of a study of graft-versus-host responses after intestinal transplantation. The method was immunoSEQ multiplex PCR; TCRdb's version includes in-frame clones alone and lacks a portion of them. The sample lists about 51,000 clones, 85% to 95% seen once, with under 0.3% in the top ten. These receptors have no identified antigens. The sequencing used unstimulated CD8+ T cells sorted from spleen or lymph node cells, collected before transplant. The receptors stem from a human donor who was the organ donor for an intestinal transplant. Each CDR3 is given with its conserved first and last residue. A D gene is named only where the DNA matches it firmly. For some rows the clone size is stated as once, few or many, or as a class when expanded; others skip it.

>TRBV30|.|TRBJ2-5|.
TGTGCCTGGAGTGTAGATTCGGCAGAGACCCAGTACTTC
CAWSVDSAETQYF
>TRBV6-5|.|TRBJ2-1|.
TGTGCCAGCAGTTATAGTATAGCGAATGAGCAGTTCTTC
CASSYSIANEQFF
>TRBV7-9|.|TRBJ1-4|.
TGTGCCAGCAGTCGTTTCAGAACTTCAACTAATGAAAAACTGTTTTTT
CASSRFRTSTNEKLFF
>TRBV18|TRBD1|TRBJ1-6|.
TGTGCCAGCTCCCGAGCCTCAGGGGGTTACTCCTATAATTCACCCCTCCACTTT
CASSRASGGYSYNSPLHF
>TRBV30|.|TRBJ2-7|.
TGTGCCTGGAGTATCGGACAGACTTACGAGCAGTACTTC
CAWSIGQTYEQYF
>TRBV9|.|TRBJ2-3|.
TGTGCCAGCAGCGTTGACCCAGACTTCACAGATACGCAGTATTTT
CASSVDPDFTDTQYF
>TRBV27|TRBD2|TRBJ2-1|.
TGTGCCAGCAGTTTCGAGCGGGATCCCTACAATGAGCAGTTCTTC
CASSFERDPYNEQFF
>TRBV25-1|TRBD1|TRBJ2-3|.
TGTGCCAGCAGTGAATCAACAAGGACAGGGGCCGGGGATACGCAGTATTTT
CASSESTRTGAGDTQYF
>TRBV5-6|TRBD2|TRBJ2-3|.
TGTGCCAGCAGGCCAGCGGGGGGGCCGGGAGATACGCAGTATTTT
CASRPAGGPGDTQYF
>TRBV7-9|.|TRBJ1-1|.
TGTGCCAGCAGCTTCCCTCAAAACACTGAAGCTTTCTTT
CASSFPQNTEAFF
>TRBV27|.|TRBJ2-7|.
TGTGCCAGCAGTCCATCTCGGGGGGCTGTGTCCTACGAGCAGTACTTC
CASSPSRGAVSYEQYF
>TRBV7-9|.|TRBJ1-1|.
TGTGCCGGGGACACCATCCCCATGAACACTGAAGCTTTCTTT
CAGDTIPMNTEAFF
>TRBV5-1|TRBD1|TRBJ2-7|once
TGCGCCAGCAGCTTGGGCAGGACAGGGGCAGTCCTCTACGAGCAGTACTTC
CASSLGRTGAVLYEQYF
>TRBV4-1|TRBD1|TRBJ2-7|.
TGCGCCAGCAGCCAAGTGGCAGGGGGCAGCCCCTACGAGCAGTACTTC
CASSQVAGGSPYEQYF
>TRBV2|.|TRBJ1-2|.
TGTGCCAGCAGGGCGGACGGGAACTATGGCTACACCTTC
CASRADGNYGYTF
>TRBV5-4|.|TRBJ1-1|.
TGTGCCAGCAGCGTTTGGGCAGCTCTGAACACTGAAGCTTTCTTT
CASSVWAALNTEAFF
>TRBV29-1|.|TRBJ2-3|.
TGCAGCGTTGAGCCCTTGCGGGGGCCTGACACAGATACGCAGTATTTT
CSVEPLRGPDTDTQYF
>TRBV29-1|.|TRBJ2-1|.
TGCAGCGGGGAGCGGGCGAGCTACAATGAGCAGTTCTTC
CSGERASYNEQFF
>TRBV6-1|.|TRBJ1-2|.
TGTGCCAGCAGTGAACGAACAGGGTCGAACTATGGCTACACCTTC
CASSERTGSNYGYTF
>TRBV27|TRBD2|TRBJ2-1|once
TGTGCCAGCAGCTCCAGGGAGGGGCCCTACAATGAGCAGTTCTTC
CASSSREGPYNEQFF
>TRBV2|TRBD2|TRBJ2-1|.
TGTGCCAGCAGGGACCGGACTAGCGGGCGATCATACAATGAGCAGTTCTTC
CASRDRTSGRSYNEQFF
>TRBV30|.|TRBJ1-1|.
TGTGCCTGGAAGGGAGTGGACACTGAAGCTTTCTTT
CAWKGVDTEAFF
>TRBV27|TRBD1|TRBJ1-2|.
TGTGCCAGCGGTTTAGGGACAGGCCTGTATGGCTACACCTTC
CASGLGTGLYGYTF
>TRBV29-1|.|TRBJ1-2|.
TGCAGCGTTGAAGGACAGACTTATGGCTACACCTTC
CSVEGQTYGYTF
>TRBV4-2|.|TRBJ1-3|.
TGTGCCAGCAGCCAAGAGGGTTCGGGTTTACAGCGAAACACCATATATTTT
CASSQEGSGLQRNTIYF
>TRBV27|.|TRBJ1-1|.
TGTGCCAGCAGTTTAGGTACAGCCGAGAGGGCTTTCTTT
CASSLGTAERAFF
>TRBV5-5|.|TRBJ1-2|.
TGTGCCAGCCGCATTACTATCTCGCGAAAGACCTATGGCTACACCTTC
CASRITISRKTYGYTF
>TRBV6-5|TRBD2|TRBJ2-1|.
TGTGCCAGCAGTCGTGGGACTAGTGCCTACAATGAGCAGTTCTTC
CASSRGTSAYNEQFF
>TRBV7-9|TRBD1|TRBJ2-5|.
TGTGCCAGCAGCTTAGTTCCAGGACAGGGTTTTCGAGAGACCCAGTACTTC
CASSLVPGQGFRETQYF
>TRBV2|.|TRBJ2-7|few
TGTGCCAGCGACCCGGACTCTGGGGGCTACGAGCAGTACTTC
CASDPDSGGYEQYF
>TRBV15|TRBD1|TRBJ2-2|.
TGTGCCACCAGCAAGGCAGGGGGCGTTTTACGATTGGGAGAAAGAGCCGGGGAGCTGTTTTTT
CATSKAGGVLRLGERAGELFF
>TRBV19|.|TRBJ2-3|.
TGTGCCAGTTCGGCAGAAATGTATACGCAGTATTTT
CASSAEMYTQYF
>TRBV4-1|.|TRBJ1-1|.
TGCGCCAGCAGCCAAGACGGGGGACAGAACACTGAAGCTTTCTTT
CASSQDGGQNTEAFF
>TRBV19|.|TRBJ2-7|.
TGTGCCAGTAGTATTGATGGGGCTCCCTCCTCCTACGAGCAGTACTTC
CASSIDGAPSSYEQYF
>TRBV16|.|TRBJ1-2|once
TGTGCCAGCAGCCCACCCGGTCCCTGGGGCTACACCTTC
CASSPPGPWGYTF
>TRBV7-7|.|TRBJ1-6|.
TGTGCCAGCAGACACAACGACGGGGAGGTACCCTATAATTCACCCCTCCACTTT
CASRHNDGEVPYNSPLHF
>TRBV10-2|.|TRBJ1-1|.
TGCGCCAGCAGAGTCGGGGGCATGAACACTGAAGCTTTCTTT
CASRVGGMNTEAFF
>TRBV9|.|TRBJ1-1|.
TGTGCCAGCAGCGTATTTGGGGAAGCTTTCTTT
CASSVFGEAFF
>TRBV18|.|TRBJ2-3|.
TGTGCCAGCTCACTAACAGGGATTATGGATACGCAGTATTTT
CASSLTGIMDTQYF
>TRBV9|TRBD1|TRBJ1-6|.
TGTGCCAGCAGCGTAGCGACAGGGGGTAATTCACCCCTCCACTTT
CASSVATGGNSPLHF
>TRBV7-9|.|TRBJ2-7|.
TGTGCCAGCAGCTCGGACAGCTCCTACGAGCAGTACTTC
CASSSDSSYEQYF
>TRBV2|.|TRBJ1-1|.
TGTGCCGGCAGTGACAGTGAAGCTTTCTTT
CAGSDSEAFF
>TRBV4-2|.|TRBJ2-1|.
TGTGCCAGCAGCCAATTTCTAGGGACAAGCTCCTACAATGAGCAGTTCTTC
CASSQFLGTSSYNEQFF
>TRBV10-3|TRBD1|TRBJ1-2|.
TGTGCCATCAGTGAGTCTCCAGGGGGCAGCTATGGCTACACCTTC
CAISESPGGSYGYTF
>TRBV2|.|TRBJ2-5|once
TGTGCCAGCAGTGTTGCAGGGGATTACCAAGAGACCCAGTACTTC
CASSVAGDYQETQYF
>TRBV27|.|TRBJ2-3|.
TGTGCCAGCAGTTTAAGGACCGAACCAGATACGCAGTATTTT
CASSLRTEPDTQYF
>TRBV27|TRBD1|TRBJ1-6|once
TGTGCCAGCAGCCAAGCAGGGGGAGGGTCCTATAATTCACCCCTCCACTTT
CASSQAGGGSYNSPLHF
>TRBV28|.|TRBJ2-7|.
TGTGCCAGCAGTTTTGAAAGGGGGGCATCCTACGAGCAGTACTTC
CASSFERGASYEQYF
>TRBV7-9|.|TRBJ2-7|once
TGTGCCAGCAGCCCTCGGTGGGGCTACGAGCAGTACTTC
CASSPRWGYEQYF
>TRBV2|.|TRBJ1-4|few
TGTGCCAGCAGTGAAGGAGGGGAGGTACATGAAAAACTGTTTTTT
CASSEGGEVHEKLFF
>TRBV6-1|TRBD2|TRBJ2-5|.
TGTGCCAGCAGTGACGCGGGCGGGGGAGAGACCCAGTACTTC
CASSDAGGGETQYF
>TRBV6-1|.|TRBJ1-4|.
TGTGCCAGCAGTGGGGACTGGAATGAAAAACTGTTTTTT
CASSGDWNEKLFF